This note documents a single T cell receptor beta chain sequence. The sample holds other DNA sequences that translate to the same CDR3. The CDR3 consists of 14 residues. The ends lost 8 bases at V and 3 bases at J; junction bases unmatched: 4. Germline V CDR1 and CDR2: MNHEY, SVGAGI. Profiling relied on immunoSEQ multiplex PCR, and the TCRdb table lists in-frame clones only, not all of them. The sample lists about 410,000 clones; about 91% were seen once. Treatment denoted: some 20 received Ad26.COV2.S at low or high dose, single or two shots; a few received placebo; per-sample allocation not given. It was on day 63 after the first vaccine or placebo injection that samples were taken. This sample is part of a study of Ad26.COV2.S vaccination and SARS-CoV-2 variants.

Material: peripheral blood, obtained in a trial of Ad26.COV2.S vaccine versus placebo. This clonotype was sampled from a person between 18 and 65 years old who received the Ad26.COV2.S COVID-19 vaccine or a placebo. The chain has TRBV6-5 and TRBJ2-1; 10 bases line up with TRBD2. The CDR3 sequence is CASSPSGSYNEQFF. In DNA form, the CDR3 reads TGTGCCAGCTCCCCTAGCGGGAGCTACAATGAGCAGTTCTTC.